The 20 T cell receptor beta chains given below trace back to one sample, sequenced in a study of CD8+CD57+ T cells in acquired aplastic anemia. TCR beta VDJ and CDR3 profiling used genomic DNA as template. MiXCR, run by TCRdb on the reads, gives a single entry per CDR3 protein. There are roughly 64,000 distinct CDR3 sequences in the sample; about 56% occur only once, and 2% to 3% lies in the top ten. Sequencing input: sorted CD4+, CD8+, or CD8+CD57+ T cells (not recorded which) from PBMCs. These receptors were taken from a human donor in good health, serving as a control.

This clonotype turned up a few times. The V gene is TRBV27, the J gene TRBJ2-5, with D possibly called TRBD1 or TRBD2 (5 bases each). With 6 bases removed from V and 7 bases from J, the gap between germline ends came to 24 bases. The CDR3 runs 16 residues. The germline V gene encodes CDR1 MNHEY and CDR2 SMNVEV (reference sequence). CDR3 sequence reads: CASRKDGVLSGGTQYF. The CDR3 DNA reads TGTGCCAGCAGAAAAGACGGGGTCCTCTCTGGGGGGACCCAGTACTTC.

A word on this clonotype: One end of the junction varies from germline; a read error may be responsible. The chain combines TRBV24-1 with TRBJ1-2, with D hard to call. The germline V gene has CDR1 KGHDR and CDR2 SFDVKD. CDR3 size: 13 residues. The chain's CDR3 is CATFLCANYGYIF. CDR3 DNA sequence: TGTGCCACCTTCTTATGTGCTAACTATGGCTACATCTTC.

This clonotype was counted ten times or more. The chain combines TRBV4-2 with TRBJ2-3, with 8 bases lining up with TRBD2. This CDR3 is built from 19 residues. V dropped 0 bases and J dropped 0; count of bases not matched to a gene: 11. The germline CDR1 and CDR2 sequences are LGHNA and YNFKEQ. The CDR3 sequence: CASSQDISGLGTSTDTQYF. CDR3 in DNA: TGTGCCAGCAGCCAAGATATCTCGGGACTAGGGACCAGCACAGATACGCAGTATTTT.

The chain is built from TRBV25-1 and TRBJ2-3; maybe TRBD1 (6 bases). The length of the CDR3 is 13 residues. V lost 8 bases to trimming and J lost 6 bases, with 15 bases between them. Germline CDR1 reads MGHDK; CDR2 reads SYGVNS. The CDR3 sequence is CASGQRPEDTQYF. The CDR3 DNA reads TGTGCCAGCGGACAGCGCCCGGAGGATACGCAGTATTTT.

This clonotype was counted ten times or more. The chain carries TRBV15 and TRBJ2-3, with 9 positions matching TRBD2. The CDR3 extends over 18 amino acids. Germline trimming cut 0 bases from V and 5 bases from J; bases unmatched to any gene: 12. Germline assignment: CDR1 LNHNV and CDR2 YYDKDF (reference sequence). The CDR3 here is CATSRDAGGDSVIDTQYF. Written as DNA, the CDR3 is TGTGCCACCAGCAGAGATGCGGGGGGGGACTCGGTGATAGATACGCAGTATTTT.

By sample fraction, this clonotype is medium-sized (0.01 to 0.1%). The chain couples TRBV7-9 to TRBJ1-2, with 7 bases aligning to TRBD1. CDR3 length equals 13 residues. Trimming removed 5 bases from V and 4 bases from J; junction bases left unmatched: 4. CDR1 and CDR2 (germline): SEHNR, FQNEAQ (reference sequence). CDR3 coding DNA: TGTGCCAGCAGCCTAGGGGGCGGCTATGGCTACACCTTC. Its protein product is CASSLGGGYGYTF.

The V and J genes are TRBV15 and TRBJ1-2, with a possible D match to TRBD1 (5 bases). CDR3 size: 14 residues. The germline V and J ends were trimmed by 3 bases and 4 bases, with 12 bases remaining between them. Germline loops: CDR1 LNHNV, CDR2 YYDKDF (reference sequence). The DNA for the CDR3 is TGTGCCACCAGCAGTAGGCAGGGAGGCTATGGCTACACCTTC. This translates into CATSSRQGGYGYTF.

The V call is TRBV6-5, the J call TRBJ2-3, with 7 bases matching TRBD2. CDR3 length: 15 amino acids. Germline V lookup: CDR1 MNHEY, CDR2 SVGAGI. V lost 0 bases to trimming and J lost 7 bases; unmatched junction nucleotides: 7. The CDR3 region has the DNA TGTGCCAGCAGTTACTCGCGGACTAGTCCTCATACGCAGTATTTT. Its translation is CASSYSRTSPHTQYF.

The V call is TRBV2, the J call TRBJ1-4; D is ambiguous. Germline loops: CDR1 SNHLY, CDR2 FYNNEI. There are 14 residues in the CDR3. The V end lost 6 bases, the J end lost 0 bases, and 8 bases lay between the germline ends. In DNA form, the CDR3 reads TGTGCCAGCAGGCCGTTGACAACTAATGAAAAACTGTTTTTT. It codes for CASRPLTTNEKLFF.

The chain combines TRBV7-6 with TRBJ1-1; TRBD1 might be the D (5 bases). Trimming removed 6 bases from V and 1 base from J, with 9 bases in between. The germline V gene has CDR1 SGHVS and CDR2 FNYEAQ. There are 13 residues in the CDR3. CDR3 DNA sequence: TGTGCCAGCAGAGTGACAGCGAACACTGAAGCTTTCTTT. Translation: CASRVTANTEAFF.

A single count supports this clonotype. CDR3 residues: CSAAGHNEAFF. The CDR3 DNA reads as TGCAGCGCTGCAGGACATAATGAAGCTTTCTTT. The chain carries TRBV29-1 and TRBJ1-1; possibly TRBD1 for D (5 bases). Germline CDR1 and CDR2: SQVTM and ANQGSEA. With 7 bases removed from V and 7 bases from J, the gap between germline ends came to 13 bases. The CDR3 extends over 11 amino acids.

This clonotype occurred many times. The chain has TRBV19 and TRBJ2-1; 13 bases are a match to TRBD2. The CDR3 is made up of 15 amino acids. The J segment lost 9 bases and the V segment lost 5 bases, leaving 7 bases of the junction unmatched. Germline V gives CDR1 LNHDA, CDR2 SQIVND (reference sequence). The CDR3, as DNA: TGTGCCAGTAGTCGCGGACTAGCGGGAGTTCGTGAGCAGTTCTTC. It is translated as CASSRGLAGVREQFF.

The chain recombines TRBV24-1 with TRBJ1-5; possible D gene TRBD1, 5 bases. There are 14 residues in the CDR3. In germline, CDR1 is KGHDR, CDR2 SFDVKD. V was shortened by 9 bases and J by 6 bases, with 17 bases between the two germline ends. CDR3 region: CATQPGGGAQPQHF. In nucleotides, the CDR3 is TGTGCCACCCAGCCGGGGGGAGGAGCTCAGCCCCAGCATTTT.

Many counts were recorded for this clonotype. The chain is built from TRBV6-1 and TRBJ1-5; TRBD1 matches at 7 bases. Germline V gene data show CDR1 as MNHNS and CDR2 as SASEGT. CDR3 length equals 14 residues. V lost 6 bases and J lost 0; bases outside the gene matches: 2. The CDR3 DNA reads TGTGCCAGCAGAGGGGACAGTAGCAATCAGCCCCAGCATTTT. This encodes CASRGDSSNQPQHF.

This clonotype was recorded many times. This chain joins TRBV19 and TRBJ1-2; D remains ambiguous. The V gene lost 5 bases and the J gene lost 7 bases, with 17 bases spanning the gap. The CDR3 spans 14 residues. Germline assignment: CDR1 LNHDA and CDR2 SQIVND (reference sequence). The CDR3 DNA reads TGTGCCAGTAGTTTTACCGGCGCAAATAGTGGCTACACCTTC. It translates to CASSFTGANSGYTF. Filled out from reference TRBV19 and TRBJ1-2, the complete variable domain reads DGGITQSPKYLFRKEGQNVTLSCEQNLNHDAMYWYRQDPGQGLRLIYYSQIVNDFQKGDIAEGYSVSREKKESFPLTVTSAQKNPTAFYLCASSFTGANSGYTFGSGTRLTVV.

The CDR3 bases are TGTGCCCCAGGGAGGCTAGCGGAGCCTAGCACAGATACGCAGTATTTT. It codes for CAPGRLAEPSTDTQYF. The chain employs TRBV15 and TRBJ2-3, with 7 bases identical to TRBD2. The V and J ends lost 11 bases and 0 bases, in that order; junction bases with no gene match: 14. Germline-derived CDR1 and CDR2 are LNHNV and YYDKDF (reference sequence). CDR3 size: 16 residues.

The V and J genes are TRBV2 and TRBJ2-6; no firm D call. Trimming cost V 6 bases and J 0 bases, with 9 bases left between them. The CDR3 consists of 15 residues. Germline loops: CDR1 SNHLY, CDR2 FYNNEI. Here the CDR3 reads CASSLGLSGANVLTF. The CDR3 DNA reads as TGTGCCAGCAGCCTCGGGCTCTCTGGGGCCAACGTCCTGACTTTC.

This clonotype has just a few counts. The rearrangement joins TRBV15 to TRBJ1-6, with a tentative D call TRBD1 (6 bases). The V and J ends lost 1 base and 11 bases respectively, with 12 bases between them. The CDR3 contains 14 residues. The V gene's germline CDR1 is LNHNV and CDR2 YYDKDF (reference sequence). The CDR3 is CATSRGQGNPPLHF. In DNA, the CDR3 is TGTGCCACCAGCAGAGGGCAGGGGAACCCACCCCTCCACTTT.

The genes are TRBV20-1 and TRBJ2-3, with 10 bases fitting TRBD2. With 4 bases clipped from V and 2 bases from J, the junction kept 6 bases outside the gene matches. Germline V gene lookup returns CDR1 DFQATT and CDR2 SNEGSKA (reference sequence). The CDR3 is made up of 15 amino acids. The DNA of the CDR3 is TGCAGTGCTAAAACCGGGACTAGCGACACAGATACGCAGTATTTT. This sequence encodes CSAKTGTSDTDTQYF.

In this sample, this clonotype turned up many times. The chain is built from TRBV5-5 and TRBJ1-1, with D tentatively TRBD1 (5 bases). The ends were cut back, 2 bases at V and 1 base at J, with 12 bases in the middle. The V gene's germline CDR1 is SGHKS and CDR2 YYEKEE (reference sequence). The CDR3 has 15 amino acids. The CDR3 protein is CASSLPPTANTEAFF. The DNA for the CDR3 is TGTGCCAGCAGCTTACCGCCGACAGCGAACACTGAAGCTTTCTTT.